This TCR beta chain appears in the sequencing data of a study of control samples from healthy donors and cancer patients. Data came from immunoSEQ multiplex PCR; TCRdb stores just in-frame clones and leaves some out. The sample yields roughly 120,000 clones, approximately 88% seen once. The CDR3 is made up of 15 amino acids. V was pared by 1 base and J by 9 bases, with 19 bases between. Germline V gene sequence: CDR1 SEHNR, CDR2 FQNEAQ (reference sequence). The sequence was collected from a man aged 35 to 55 in good health. V is TRBV7-9 and J is TRBJ2-7; D unclear. Input material: blood. The CDR3 bases are TGTGCCAGCAGCTTAGATGCAGGTGTCCTCTCCGTGCAGTACTTC. Its translation: CASSLDAGVLSVQYF.